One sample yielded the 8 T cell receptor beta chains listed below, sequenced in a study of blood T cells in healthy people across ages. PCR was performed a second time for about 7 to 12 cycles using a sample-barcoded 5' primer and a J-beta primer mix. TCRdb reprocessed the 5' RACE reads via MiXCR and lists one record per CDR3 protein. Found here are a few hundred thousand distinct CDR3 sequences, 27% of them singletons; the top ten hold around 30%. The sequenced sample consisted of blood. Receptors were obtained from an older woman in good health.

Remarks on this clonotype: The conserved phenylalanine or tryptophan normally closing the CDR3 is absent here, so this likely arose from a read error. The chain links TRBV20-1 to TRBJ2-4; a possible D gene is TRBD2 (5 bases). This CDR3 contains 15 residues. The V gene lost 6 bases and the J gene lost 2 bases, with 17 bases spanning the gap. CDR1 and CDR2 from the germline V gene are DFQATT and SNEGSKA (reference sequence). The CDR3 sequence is CSADGRGVTKNIQYL. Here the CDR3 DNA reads TGCAGTGCAGATGGACGGGGAGTAACCAAAAACATTCAGTACCTC.

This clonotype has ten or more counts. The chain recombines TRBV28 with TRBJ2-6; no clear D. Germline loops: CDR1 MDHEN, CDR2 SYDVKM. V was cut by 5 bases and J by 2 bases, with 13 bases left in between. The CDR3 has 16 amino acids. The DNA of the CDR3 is TGTGCCAGCAGTACTATTGGGATTGCTGGGGCCAACGTCCTGACTTTC. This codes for CASSTIGIAGANVLTF.

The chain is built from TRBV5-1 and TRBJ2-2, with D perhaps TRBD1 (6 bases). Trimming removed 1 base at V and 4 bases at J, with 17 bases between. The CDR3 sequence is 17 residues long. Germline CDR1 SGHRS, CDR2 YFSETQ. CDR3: CASSLIPTGMATGELFF. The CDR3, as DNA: TGCGCCAGCAGCTTGATCCCTACAGGGATGGCCACCGGGGAGCTGTTTTTT.

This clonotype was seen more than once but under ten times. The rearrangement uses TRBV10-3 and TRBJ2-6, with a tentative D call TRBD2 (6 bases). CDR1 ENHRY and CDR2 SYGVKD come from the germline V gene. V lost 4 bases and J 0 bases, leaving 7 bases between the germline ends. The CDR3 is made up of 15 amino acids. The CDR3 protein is CAISVADSGANVLTF. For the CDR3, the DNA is TGTGCCATCAGTGTAGCGGACTCTGGGGCCAACGTCCTGACTTTC.

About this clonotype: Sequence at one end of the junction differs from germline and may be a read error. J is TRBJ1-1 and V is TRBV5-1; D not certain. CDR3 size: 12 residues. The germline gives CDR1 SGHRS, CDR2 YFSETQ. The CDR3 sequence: CASSLDTVEAFF. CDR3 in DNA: TGCGCCAGTAGCTTGGATACGGTTGAAGCTTTCTTT. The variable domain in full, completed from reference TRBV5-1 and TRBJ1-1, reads KAGVTQTPRYLIKTRGQQVTLSCSPISGHRSVSWYQQTPGQGLQFLFEYFSETQRNKGNFPGRFSGRQFSNSRSEMNVSTLELGDSALYLCASSLDTVEAFFGQGTRLTVV.

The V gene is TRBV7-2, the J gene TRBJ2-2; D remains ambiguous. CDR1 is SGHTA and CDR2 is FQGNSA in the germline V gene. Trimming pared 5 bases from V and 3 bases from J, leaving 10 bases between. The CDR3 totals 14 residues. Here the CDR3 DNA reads TGTGCCAGCAGCCCGGATGCTTACACCGGGGAGCTGTTTTTT. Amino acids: CASSPDAYTGELFF.

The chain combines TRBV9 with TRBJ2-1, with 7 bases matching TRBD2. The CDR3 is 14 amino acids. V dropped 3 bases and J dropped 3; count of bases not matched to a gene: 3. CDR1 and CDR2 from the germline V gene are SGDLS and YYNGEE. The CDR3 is CASSGRDYYNEQFF. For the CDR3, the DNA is TGTGCCAGCAGCGGACGGGACTACTACAATGAGCAGTTCTTC.

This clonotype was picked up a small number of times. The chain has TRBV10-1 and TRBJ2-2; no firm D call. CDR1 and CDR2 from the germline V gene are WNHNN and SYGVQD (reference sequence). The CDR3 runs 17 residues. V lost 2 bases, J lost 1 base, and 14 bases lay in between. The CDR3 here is CASSEEIQLKNTGELFF. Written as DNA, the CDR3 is TGCGCCAGCAGTGAGGAGATACAACTAAAGAACACCGGGGAGCTGTTTTTT.